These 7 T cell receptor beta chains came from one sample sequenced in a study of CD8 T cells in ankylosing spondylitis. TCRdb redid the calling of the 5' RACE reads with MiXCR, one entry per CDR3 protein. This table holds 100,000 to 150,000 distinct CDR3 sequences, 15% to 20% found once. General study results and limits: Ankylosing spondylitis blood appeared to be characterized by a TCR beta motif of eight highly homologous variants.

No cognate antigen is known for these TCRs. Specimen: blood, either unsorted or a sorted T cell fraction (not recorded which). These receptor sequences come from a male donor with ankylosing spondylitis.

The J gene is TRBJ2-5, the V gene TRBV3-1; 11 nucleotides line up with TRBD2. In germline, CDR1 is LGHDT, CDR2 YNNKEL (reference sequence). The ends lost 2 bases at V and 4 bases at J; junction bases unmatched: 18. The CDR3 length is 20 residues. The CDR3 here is CASSQIFSASGRHDLETQYF. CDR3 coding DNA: TGTGCCAGCAGCCAAATATTTTCGGCTAGCGGGAGGCATGACTTAGAGACCCAGTACTTC.

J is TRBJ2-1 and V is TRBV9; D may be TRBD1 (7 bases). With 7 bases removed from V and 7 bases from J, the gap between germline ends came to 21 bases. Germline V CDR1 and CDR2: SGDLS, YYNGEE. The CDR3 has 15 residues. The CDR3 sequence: CASGGTVNAPNEQFF. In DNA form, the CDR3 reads TGTGCCAGCGGGGGGACAGTCAATGCGCCGAATGAGCAGTTCTTC.

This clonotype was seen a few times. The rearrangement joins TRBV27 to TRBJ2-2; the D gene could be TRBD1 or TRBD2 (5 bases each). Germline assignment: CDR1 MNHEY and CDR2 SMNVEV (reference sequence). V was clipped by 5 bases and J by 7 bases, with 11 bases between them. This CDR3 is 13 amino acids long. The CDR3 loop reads CASSDGANGELFF. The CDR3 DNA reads TGTGCCAGCAGTGACGGGGCCAACGGGGAGCTGTTTTTT.

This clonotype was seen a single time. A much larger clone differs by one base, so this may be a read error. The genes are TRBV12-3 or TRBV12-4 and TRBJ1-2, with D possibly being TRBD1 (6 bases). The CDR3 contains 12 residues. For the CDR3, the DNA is TGTGCCAGCAGTCCGGACAGCTATGGCCACACCTTC. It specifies CASSPDSYGHTF.

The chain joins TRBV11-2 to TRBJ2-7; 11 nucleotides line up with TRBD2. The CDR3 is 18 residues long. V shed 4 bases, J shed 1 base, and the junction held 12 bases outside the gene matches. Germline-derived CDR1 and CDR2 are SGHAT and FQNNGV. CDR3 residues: CASSSRRTSGSRSYEQYF. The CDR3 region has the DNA TGTGCCAGCAGCTCCCGCCGGACTAGCGGGTCCCGATCCTACGAGCAGTACTTC.

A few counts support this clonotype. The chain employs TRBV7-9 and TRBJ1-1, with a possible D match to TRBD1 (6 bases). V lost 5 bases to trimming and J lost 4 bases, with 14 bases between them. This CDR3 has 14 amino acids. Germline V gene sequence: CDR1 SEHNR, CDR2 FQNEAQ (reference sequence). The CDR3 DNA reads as TGTGCCAGCAGCAAGGGGGGGTTTCTCACTGAAGCTTTCTTT. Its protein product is CASSKGGFLTEAFF. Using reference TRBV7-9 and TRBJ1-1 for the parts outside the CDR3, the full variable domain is DTGVSQNPRHKITKRGQNVTFRCDPISEHNRLYWYRQTLGQGPEFLTYFQNEAQLEKSRLLSDRFSAERPKGSFSTLEIQRTEQGDSAMYLCASSKGGFLTEAFFGQGTRLTVV.

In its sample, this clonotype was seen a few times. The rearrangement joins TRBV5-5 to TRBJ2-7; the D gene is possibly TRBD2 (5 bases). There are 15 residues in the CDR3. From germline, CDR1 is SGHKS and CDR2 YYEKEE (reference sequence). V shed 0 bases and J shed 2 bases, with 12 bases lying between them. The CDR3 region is CASSLVWGDPYEQYF. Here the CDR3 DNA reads TGTGCCAGCAGCTTGGTGTGGGGAGATCCCTACGAGCAGTACTTC.